This is a list of T cell receptor beta chains from one sample in a study of T cells after posttransplantation cyclophosphamide. Using immunoSEQ multiplex PCR, the repertoire was profiled, and TCRdb retains in-frame clones only, with some absent. The sample has roughly 20,000 clones; less than 99% are singletons. The source material was naive CD4+ T cells sorted from PBMCs. The receptors come from a man aged 40-50 years in good health, CMV-negative, and a related stem cell transplant donor. Both conserved end residues are part of each CDR3. A D gene is named only where the DNA matches it firmly. Rows give clone size only sometimes, using once, few, many, or a class for an expanded clone.

v_call: TRBV28
j_call: TRBJ2-7
clone_size: -
d_call: TRBD2
cdr3_aa: CASTRTGTSGSKQYF
cdr3_nt: TGTGCCAGCACCCGCACCGGGACTAGCGGGAGTAAGCAGTACTTC

v_call: TRBV5-1
j_call: TRBJ1-5
clone_size: -
d_call: -
cdr3_aa: CASSLDRPGQPQHF
cdr3_nt: TGCGCCAGCAGCTTGGACCGACCAGGTCAGCCCCAGCATTTT

v_call: TRBV20-1
j_call: TRBJ1-1
clone_size: -
d_call: -
cdr3_aa: CSVSPEVEAFF
cdr3_nt: TGCAGTGTTTCCCCCGAGGTCGAAGCTTTCTTT

v_call: TRBV27
j_call: TRBJ2-7
clone_size: -
d_call: -
cdr3_aa: CASSPSFQSGAEQYF
cdr3_nt: TGTGCCAGCAGTCCTAGTTTTCAATCGGGTGCCGAGCAGTACTTC

v_call: TRBV7-7
j_call: TRBJ2-2
clone_size: -
d_call: TRBD2
cdr3_aa: CASSLTSGRTGELFF
cdr3_nt: TGTGCCAGCAGCTTGACTAGCGGGAGAACCGGGGAGCTGTTTTTT

v_call: TRBV19
j_call: TRBJ2-7
clone_size: -
d_call: TRBD1
cdr3_aa: CASSRTGGVEQYF
cdr3_nt: TGTGCCAGTAGTAGGACAGGGGGTGTCGAGCAGTACTTC

v_call: TRBV28
j_call: TRBJ2-7
clone_size: -
d_call: -
cdr3_aa: CASSLRGKIQDLEQYF
cdr3_nt: TGTGCCAGCAGTTTACGGGGGAAAATACAGGATTTGGAGCAGTACTTC

v_call: TRBV7-2
j_call: TRBJ2-2
clone_size: -
d_call: -
cdr3_aa: CASSFQYTGELFF
cdr3_nt: TGTGCCAGCAGCTTTCAGTACACCGGGGAGCTGTTTTTT

v_call: TRBV18
j_call: TRBJ1-1
clone_size: -
d_call: TRBD1
cdr3_aa: CASSLETGGTEAFF
cdr3_nt: TGTGCCAGCTCACTGGAGACAGGGGGCACTGAAGCTTTCTTT

v_call: TRBV5-5
j_call: TRBJ2-7
clone_size: once
d_call: -
cdr3_aa: CASSIQGTVYEQYF
cdr3_nt: TGTGCCAGCAGCATACAGGGAACAGTTTACGAGCAGTACTTC

v_call: TRBV30
j_call: TRBJ1-2
clone_size: once
d_call: TRBD1
cdr3_aa: CAWSNQGQVNYGYTF
cdr3_nt: TGTGCCTGGAGTAACCAAGGACAGGTTAACTATGGCTACACCTTC

v_call: TRBV6-4
j_call: TRBJ2-3
clone_size: -
d_call: -
cdr3_aa: CASSDGTGYTDTQYF
cdr3_nt: TGTGCCAGCAGTGACGGAACAGGGTACACAGATACGCAGTATTTT

v_call: TRBV6-1
j_call: TRBJ2-1
clone_size: -
d_call: TRBD2
cdr3_aa: CASSELRAAGVYNEQFF
cdr3_nt: TGTGCCAGCAGTGAATTACGTGCGGCGGGAGTCTACAATGAGCAGTTCTTC

v_call: TRBV18
j_call: TRBJ2-5
clone_size: -
d_call: -
cdr3_aa: CASSPGAQETQYF
cdr3_nt: TGTGCCAGCTCACCTGGGGCTCAAGAGACCCAGTACTTC

v_call: TRBV2
j_call: TRBJ1-3
clone_size: -
d_call: -
cdr3_aa: CASRSGTPGNTIYF
cdr3_nt: TGTGCCAGCAGGTCCGGGACACCAGGAAACACCATATATTTT

v_call: TRBV11-1
j_call: TRBJ2-5
clone_size: -
d_call: TRBD2
cdr3_aa: CASRGTSGRQETQYF
cdr3_nt: TGTGCCAGCAGGGGGACTAGCGGGAGGCAAGAGACCCAGTACTTC

v_call: TRBV15
j_call: TRBJ2-5
clone_size: -
d_call: TRBD2
cdr3_aa: CATSRTSGSSGWETQYF
cdr3_nt: TGTGCCACCTCTAGGACTAGCGGGAGTTCGGGGTGGGAGACCCAGTACTTC

v_call: TRBV18
j_call: TRBJ2-3
clone_size: once
d_call: TRBD2
cdr3_aa: CASSPIDVAGRDTQYF
cdr3_nt: TGTGCCAGCTCACCAATAGACGTCGCCGGGAGGGATACGCAGTATTTT

v_call: TRBV7-2
j_call: TRBJ2-1
clone_size: -
d_call: TRBD2
cdr3_aa: CASSFPGLAGVPFYNEQFF
cdr3_nt: TGTGCCAGCAGCTTCCCGGGACTAGCGGGAGTACCCTTCTACAATGAGCAGTTCTTC

v_call: TRBV7-7
j_call: TRBJ2-3
clone_size: -
d_call: TRBD1
cdr3_aa: CASSQQGLGDTQYF
cdr3_nt: TGTGCCAGCAGCCAACAGGGGTTGGGAGATACGCAGTATTTT

v_call: TRBV27
j_call: TRBJ1-1
clone_size: once
d_call: TRBD1
cdr3_aa: CASSLLGLGDRVRNTEAFF
cdr3_nt: TGTGCCAGCAGTTTATTAGGGTTGGGGGACAGGGTGAGGAACACTGAAGCTTTCTTT

v_call: TRBV28
j_call: TRBJ1-4
clone_size: -
d_call: TRBD1
cdr3_aa: CASSSPHRGQATQKLFF
cdr3_nt: TGTGCCAGCAGTTCCCCTCACCGCGGACAGGCCACACAAAAACTGTTTTTT

v_call: TRBV28
j_call: TRBJ1-5
clone_size: -
d_call: TRBD1
cdr3_aa: CASSPPPDRGFRPQHF
cdr3_nt: TGTGCCAGCAGTCCACCCCCGGACAGGGGGTTTCGACCCCAGCATTTT

v_call: TRBV6-5
j_call: TRBJ2-7
clone_size: -
d_call: -
cdr3_aa: CASSRDRSYEQYF
cdr3_nt: TGTGCCAGCAGCCGCGACAGATCCTACGAGCAGTACTTC

v_call: TRBV25-1
j_call: TRBJ2-5
clone_size: -
d_call: TRBD1
cdr3_aa: CASEGARGPETQYF
cdr3_nt: TGTGCCAGCGAGGGGGCCAGGGGCCCGGAGACCCAGTACTTC

v_call: TRBV10-3
j_call: TRBJ2-1
clone_size: once
d_call: TRBD2
cdr3_aa: CAISESGGVGVGTYNEQFF
cdr3_nt: TGTGCCATCAGTGAGTCCGGGGGGGTGGGAGTAGGCACCTACAATGAGCAGTTCTTC

v_call: TRBV6-1
j_call: TRBJ1-5
clone_size: -
d_call: -
cdr3_aa: CASSSGVRDQPQHF
cdr3_nt: TGTGCCAGCAGCTCAGGGGTTAGGGATCAGCCCCAGCATTTT

v_call: TRBV27
j_call: TRBJ1-2
clone_size: -
d_call: -
cdr3_aa: CASRPLGGASGYTF
cdr3_nt: TGTGCCAGCAGGCCCCTTGGAGGGGCCTCTGGCTACACCTTC

v_call: TRBV7-2
j_call: TRBJ1-3
clone_size: -
d_call: TRBD1
cdr3_aa: CASSPTGGNSGNTIYF
cdr3_nt: TGTGCCAGCAGCCCGACAGGGGGCAATTCTGGAAACACCATATATTTT

v_call: TRBV4-3
j_call: TRBJ2-7
clone_size: -
d_call: TRBD2
cdr3_aa: CASSQDSGSSYEQYF
cdr3_nt: TGCGCCAGCAGCCAAGATAGCGGGAGCTCCTACGAGCAGTACTTC

v_call: TRBV30
j_call: TRBJ1-4
clone_size: -
d_call: -
cdr3_aa: CAWSVSGRGEKLFF
cdr3_nt: TGTGCCTGGAGTGTATCGGGTAGGGGTGAAAAACTGTTTTTT

v_call: TRBV7-2
j_call: TRBJ2-7
clone_size: -
d_call: TRBD2
cdr3_aa: CASSTTSGPYEQYF
cdr3_nt: TGTGCCAGCAGCACGACTAGCGGCCCCTACGAGCAGTACTTC

v_call: TRBV10-3
j_call: TRBJ1-5
clone_size: -
d_call: -
cdr3_aa: CAISVGGGNQPQHF
cdr3_nt: TGTGCCATCAGTGTCGGGGGGGGCAATCAGCCCCAGCATTTT